This is a list of T cell receptor beta chains from one sample in a study of CD8 T cells in Susac syndrome. Each CDR3 protein is one row after TCRdb ran MiXCR on the immunoSEQ multiplex PCR reads. The sample yields 200,000 or so distinct CDR3 sequences, about 90% seen once. The sample comprised CD8+ T cells from PBMCs. All receptors derive from a human donor with multiple sclerosis. Both conserved end residues are part of each CDR3. A D gene is named only where the DNA matches it firmly. For some rows the clone size is stated as once, few or many, or as a class when expanded; others skip it.

clone size	D gene	V gene	J gene	CDR3 DNA	CDR3 protein
NA	NA	TRBV7-8	TRBJ2-2	TGTGCCAGCAGCTTAGTCCCGGAAACGAACACCGGGGAGCTGTTTTTT	CASSLVPETNTGELFF
NA	TRBD2	TRBV7-9	TRBJ2-7	TGTGCCAGCAGCTTAGCGGGACTAGCGGGAGGTTCCTACGAGCAGTACTTC	CASSLAGLAGGSYEQYF
NA	TRBD2	TRBV7-3	TRBJ2-3	TGTGCCAGCAGCTCATATACTAGCGGGCTTAGCACAGATACGCAGTATTTT	CASSSYTSGLSTDTQYF
NA	NA	TRBV9	TRBJ2-1	TGTGCCAGCAGCGTAGGCACCGCAGGTGAGCAGTTCTTC	CASSVGTAGEQFF
NA	NA	TRBV6-1	TRBJ1-2	TGTGCCAGCAGTGAACACGCAGGACTCTATGGCTACACCTTC	CASSEHAGLYGYTF
NA	TRBD2	TRBV13	TRBJ2-2	TGTGCCAGCAGCTTGCGGGAGCAGATCGGGGAGCTGTTTTTT	CASSLREQIGELFF
NA	TRBD2	TRBV19	TRBJ2-1	TGTGCCAGTACTAGCGGGAACGGTAATGAGCAGTTCTTC	CASTSGNGNEQFF
NA	NA	TRBV12-3/TRBV12-4	TRBJ1-4	TGTGCCAGCTACCCTGGCAGCGGTGAAAAACTGTTTTTT	CASYPGSGEKLFF
NA	NA	TRBV14	TRBJ1-1	TGTGCCAGCAGCCGAACGGGGCAGAGGACTGAAGCTTTCTTT	CASSRTGQRTEAFF
NA	TRBD1	TRBV7-9	TRBJ1-5	TGTGCCAGCCGACAGGGGGCCCAGCCCCAGCATTTT	CASRQGAQPQHF
NA	NA	TRBV19	TRBJ2-7	TGTGCCAGTAGTGAGGACGGGTCAGGGTCCTACGAGCAGTACTTC	CASSEDGSGSYEQYF
NA	NA	TRBV4-3	TRBJ1-2	TGCGCCAGCAGTCAGGATACCACTTTGAGCTTTAACTATGGCTACACCTTC	CASSQDTTLSFNYGYTF
NA	NA	TRBV6-5	TRBJ2-7	TGTGCCAGCAGTTACTTCCCGGGACACATGAATCCAGCATACGAGCAGTACTTC	CASSYFPGHMNPAYEQYF
NA	NA	TRBV5-4	TRBJ1-2	TGTGCCAGCAGCTTCGCGGGCCTACATCTTTCTCTGGATGGCTACACCTTC	CASSFAGLHLSLDGYTF
NA	NA	TRBV4-3	TRBJ1-2	TGCGCCAGCAGCCAAGAACGGGGGAACTATGGCTACACCTTC	CASSQERGNYGYTF
once	NA	TRBV3-1	TRBJ2-7	TGTGCCAGCAGCCAAGATGTCACTTTCTCCTACGAGCAGTACTTC	CASSQDVTFSYEQYF
NA	TRBD2	TRBV24-1	TRBJ2-7	TGTGCCACCAGTGCCGGGGGGAGCCGACACCCCTACGAGCAGTACTTC	CATSAGGSRHPYEQYF
NA	NA	TRBV12-3/TRBV12-4	TRBJ2-5	TGTGCCAGCAGTTTTAGTGAGACCCAGTACTTC	CASSFSETQYF
NA	NA	TRBV24-1	TRBJ1-2	TGTGCCACCAGTCAGGACGGATATGGCTACACCTTC	CATSQDGYGYTF
NA	NA	TRBV28	TRBJ1-2	TGTGCCAGCAGTTTAAGAGTCCTAAATGGGGACTATGGCTACACCTTC	CASSLRVLNGDYGYTF
NA	NA	TRBV11-2	TRBJ2-7	TGTGCCAGCAGCGAAACGACACTGGTCTTGTACGAGCAGTACTTC	CASSETTLVLYEQYF
few	TRBD2	TRBV3-1	TRBJ2-3	TGTGCCAGCAGCCGAGGGACTAGCGGGGCAGATACGCAGTATTTT	CASSRGTSGADTQYF
few	TRBD1	TRBV5-6	TRBJ2-7	TGTGCCAGCAGCGGAGGGACAGGGAACTACGAGCAGTACTTC	CASSGGTGNYEQYF
NA	NA	TRBV7-9	TRBJ2-3	TGTGCCAGCAGCCCGGCCCTAGATACGCAGTATTTT	CASSPALDTQYF
NA	NA	TRBV7-9	TRBJ2-2	TGTGCCAGCAGGGACTCGTGGGGGGCGAACACCGGGGAGCTGTTTTTT	CASRDSWGANTGELFF
NA	TRBD2	TRBV11-1	TRBJ2-1	TGTGCCAGCAGCCCGGGGACTAGCGGGAGGATTCCTAGCTCCTACAATGAGCAGTTCTTC	CASSPGTSGRIPSSYNEQFF
NA	NA	TRBV4-1	TRBJ1-2	TGCGCCAGCAGCCAGGGGGTCGGGGGGTTGTTCATTGGCTACACCTTC	CASSQGVGGLFIGYTF
few	TRBD2	TRBV4-3	TRBJ2-1	TGCGCCAGCAGCCAAGTTCCTCGCGGGAGTGGGGATGAGCAGTTCTTC	CASSQVPRGSGDEQFF
NA	TRBD1	TRBV5-6	TRBJ1-4	TGTGCCAGCAGCTCCGGGACAGTTTCCTTTACAACTAATGAAAAACTGTTTTTT	CASSSGTVSFTTNEKLFF
once	NA	TRBV3-1	TRBJ1-4	TGTGCCAGCAGCCACGAATCTAATGAAAAACTGTTTTTT	CASSHESNEKLFF